The 10 T cell receptor beta chains given below trace back to one sample, sequenced in a study of T cell changes during pregnancy in multiple sclerosis. Assay used: immunoSEQ multiplex PCR; TCRdb lists only in-frame clones, some missing. The data contain approximately 100,000 clones, 90% to 95% of them singletons. This material consisted of peripheral blood, taken before pregnancy. Every receptor here comes from a female donor with multiple sclerosis, enrolled in a pregnancy study.

The chain has TRBV30 and TRBJ2-3, with TRBD2 matching over 12 bases. V shed 7 bases, J shed 3 bases, and the junction held 2 bases outside the gene matches. Germline CDR1 and CDR2: GTSNPN and SVGIG (reference sequence). CDR3 length equals 13 residues. CDR3 amino acids: CAFGTSGTDTQYF. Written as DNA, the CDR3 is TGTGCCTTCGGGACTAGCGGGACAGATACGCAGTATTTT.

The chain uses TRBV11-2 and TRBJ2-1; 7 bases fit TRBD2. CDR3 size: 17 residues. The V gene's germline CDR1 is SGHAT and CDR2 FQNNGV. J was trimmed by 0 bases and V by 1 base; bases with no gene match: 6. DNA for the CDR3: TGTGCCAGCAGCTTAGGCCGCCTAGCGGTCTCCTACAATGAGCAGTTCTTC. Its protein is CASSLGRLAVSYNEQFF.

This sequence joins TRBV7-9 and TRBJ1-2, with D perhaps TRBD1 (5 bases). CDR1 is SEHNR, CDR2 FQNEAQ, per germline (reference sequence). Trimming left V 1 base short and J 5 bases short, with 5 bases between. This CDR3 region has 12 residues. The CDR3 DNA reads as TGTGCCAGCAGCTTAGAGGGGTATGGCTACACCTTC. Translating gives CASSLEGYGYTF.

V gene TRBV25-1 combines with J gene TRBJ2-1, with 8 nucleotides matching TRBD2. J gave up 2 bases and V 6 bases, and 9 bases lay outside the gene matches. Germline CDR1 and CDR2: MGHDK and SYGVNS. The CDR3 runs 16 residues. CDR3 in amino acids: CASSAPASGPYNEQFF. The CDR3 region has the DNA TGTGCCAGCAGCGCCCCGGCTAGCGGGCCCTACAATGAGCAGTTCTTC. Full variable domain (remainder filled in from reference TRBV25-1 and TRBJ2-1): EADIYQTPRYLVIGTGKKITLECSQTMGHDKMYWYQQDPGMELHLIHYSYGVNSTEKGDLSSESTVSRIRTEHFPLTLESARPSHTSQYLCASSAPASGPYNEQFFGPGTRLTVL.

The rearrangement uses TRBV9 and TRBJ2-1; D remains unclear. CDR3 size: 15 residues. The germline V gene has CDR1 SGDLS and CDR2 YYNGEE. V lost 0 bases and J lost 9, with 16 bases in between. For the CDR3, the DNA is TGTGCCAGCAGCGTAGTGAGCGACGCCCTGAGTGAGCAGTTCTTC. Protein sequence: CASSVVSDALSEQFF.

V and J are TRBV30 and TRBJ2-7; D may be TRBD2 (7 bases). With 8 bases removed from V and 4 bases from J, the gap between germline ends came to 12 bases. In germline, CDR1 is GTSNPN, CDR2 SVGIG (reference sequence). The CDR3 runs to 11 residues. DNA of the CDR3: TGTGCCGGCGGGGGCTTATACGAGCAGTACTTC. Amino acid sequence: CAGGGLYEQYF.

J is TRBJ2-3 and V is TRBV30, with no clear D. CDR1 is GTSNPN, CDR2 SVGIG, per germline (reference sequence). The V end was cut by 0 bases, the J end by 4 bases, with 8 bases between. The CDR3 runs 13 residues. CDR3 region: CAWSVLQADTQYF. In nucleotides, the CDR3 is TGTGCCTGGAGTGTACTTCAAGCAGATACGCAGTATTTT.

The J gene is TRBJ2-1, the V gene TRBV19, with 11 bases matching TRBD2. The J segment lost 6 bases and the V segment lost 3 bases, leaving 4 bases of the junction unmatched. The CDR3 has 15 residues. Germline CDR1 is LNHDA and CDR2 is SQIVND (reference sequence). CDR3 region: CASSIWLAGGNEQFF. The CDR3, as DNA: TGTGCCAGTAGTATCTGGCTAGCGGGAGGCAATGAGCAGTTCTTC.

J is TRBJ2-2 and V is TRBV7-2, with D perhaps TRBD2 (5 bases). Trimming removed 2 bases at V and 6 bases at J, with 19 bases between. The CDR3 totals 17 residues. CDR1 is SGHTA, CDR2 FQGNSA, per germline. The CDR3 nucleotides read TGTGCCAGCAGCTTAAAGTTGGGAACAACGAGGGCCGGGGAGCTGTTTTTT. This sequence encodes CASSLKLGTTRAGELFF.

CDR3: CASSLIWLQTEAFF. CDR3 sequence (DNA): TGCGCCAGCAGCTTGATATGGTTACAGACTGAAGCTTTCTTT. The V and J genes are TRBV5-1 and TRBJ1-1; D remains unclear. Germline V lookup: CDR1 SGHRS, CDR2 YFSETQ. This CDR3 contains 14 residues. Trimming pared 1 base from V and 5 bases from J, leaving 12 bases between.